Listed below are T cell receptor beta chains from one sample, sequenced in a study of long-term antiretroviral therapy in people with HIV. TCRdb's table, derived via immunoSEQ multiplex PCR, lists solely in-frame clones and lacks some. The table includes around 21,000 clones, approximately 81% detected once. The starting material was unsorted PBMCs, obtained 0.1 years before starting antiretroviral therapy. These receptors originate from a man aged 35-49 years with HIV. CDR3s include the opening cysteine and the closing phenylalanine or tryptophan. D genes are given only for firm matches. The size of a clone is reported for some rows only, either as once, few or many, or as a class for expanded clones.

d_gene,j_gene,v_gene,abundance,CDR3nt,CDR3aa
TRBD1,TRBJ1-1,TRBV6-5,few,TGTGCCAGCAGCTACCCAGGGGGCGGTTGGACTGAAGCTTTCTTT,CASSYPGGGWTEAFF
TRBD2,TRBJ2-3,TRBV11-2,once,TGTGCCAGCAGCTTAGGGCTAGCGGGAGGGCCTACAGATACGCAGTATTTT,CASSLGLAGGPTDTQYF
-,TRBJ2-5,TRBV7-6,-,TGTGCCAGCAGCAAACTGGTGGAGACCCAGTACTTC,CASSKLVETQYF
TRBD1,TRBJ2-7,TRBV19,-,TGTGCCAGTTCCTGGACAGGGCTCTACGAGCAGTACTTC,CASSWTGLYEQYF
-,TRBJ2-3,TRBV28,-,TGTGCCACCGCAGAAATGGGGTTGTGGACAGATACGCAGTATTTT,CATAEMGLWTDTQYF
-,TRBJ2-7,TRBV30,-,TGTGCCTGGAGGGAGCGGACTTACTCCTACGAGCAGTACTTC,CAWRERTYSYEQYF
-,TRBJ1-1,TRBV5-4,-,TGTGCCAGCAGCTTGGTCAGGGGCCTAGACACTGAAGCTTTCTTT,CASSLVRGLDTEAFF
-,TRBJ2-3,TRBV7-9,-,TGTGCCAGCAGCTTAGACCAGGGAATAGATACGCAGTATTTT,CASSLDQGIDTQYF
-,TRBJ2-7,TRBV5-6,once,TGTGCCAGCAGCCCCCAGACAGTTTGGACGGGGAACTACGAGCAGTACTTC,CASSPQTVWTGNYEQYF
TRBD2,TRBJ2-7,TRBV10-3,-,TGTGCCATCAGTGAGCCTTTAGCGGGGGGGCTGGCGATCTACGAGCAGTACTTC,CAISEPLAGGLAIYEQYF
-,TRBJ2-3,TRBV29-1,once,TGCAGCGTTTCGGGGGACGCCACAGATACGCAGTATTTT,CSVSGDATDTQYF
-,TRBJ1-1,TRBV6-6,-,TGTGCCAGCAGCCAATTAGTGCCCCCTGAAGCTTTCTTT,CASSQLVPPEAFF
TRBD2,TRBJ2-7,TRBV28,-,TGTGCCAGCACCCTAGATACTAGCGGGAGGGACCCACGCTTC,CASTLDTSGRDPRF
-,TRBJ2-7,TRBV5-4,-,TGTGCCAGCAGTCTTAGCCGGGAGACATCCGAGCAGTACTTC,CASSLSRETSEQYF
TRBD1,TRBJ1-1,TRBV2,-,TGTGCCAGCAGTCCTGGGACAGCGAACACTGAAGCTTTCTTT,CASSPGTANTEAFF
-,TRBJ1-4,TRBV6-4,-,TGTGCCAGCAGCTGGAAGTTGGGGCATAATGAAAAACTGTTTTTT,CASSWKLGHNEKLFF
-,TRBJ2-1,TRBV18,-,TGTGCCAGCTCGGAGGTAGGAAATGAGCAGTTCTTC,CASSEVGNEQFF
-,TRBJ2-1,TRBV19,large,TGTGCCAGTAGTATAGGAACAGCGACCTACAATGAGCAGTTCTTC,CASSIGTATYNEQFF
-,TRBJ2-2,TRBV13,medium-sized,TGTGCCAGCAGCTTATTGACTAGTGATACCGGGGAGCTGTTTTTT,CASSLLTSDTGELFF
-,TRBJ2-1,TRBV11-2,-,TGTGCCAGCAGCTTACTGGGTGGGGAGCAGTTCTTC,CASSLLGGEQFF
-,TRBJ2-2,TRBV9,-,TGTGCCAGCAGCTCGGACAGATTCGGCGGGGAGCTGTTTTTT,CASSSDRFGGELFF
-,TRBJ2-2,TRBV5-1,-,TGCGCCACCTCAGAGGGCGGTCCAGCCGGGGAGCTGTTTTTT,CATSEGGPAGELFF